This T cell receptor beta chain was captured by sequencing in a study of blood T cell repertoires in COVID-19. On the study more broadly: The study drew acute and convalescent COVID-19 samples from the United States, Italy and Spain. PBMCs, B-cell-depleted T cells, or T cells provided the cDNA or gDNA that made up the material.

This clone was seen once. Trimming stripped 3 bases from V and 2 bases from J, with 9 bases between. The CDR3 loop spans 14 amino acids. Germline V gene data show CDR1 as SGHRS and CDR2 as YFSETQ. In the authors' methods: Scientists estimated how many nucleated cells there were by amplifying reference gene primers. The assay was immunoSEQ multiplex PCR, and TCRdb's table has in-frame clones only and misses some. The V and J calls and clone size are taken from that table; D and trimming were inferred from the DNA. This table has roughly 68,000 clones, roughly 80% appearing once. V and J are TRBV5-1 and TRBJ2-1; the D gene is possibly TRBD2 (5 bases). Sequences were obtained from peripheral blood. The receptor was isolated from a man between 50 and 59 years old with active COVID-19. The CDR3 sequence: CASSWRVAYNEQFF. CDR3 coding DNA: TGCGCCAGCAGCTGGCGGGTAGCCTACAATGAGCAGTTCTTC.